One sample yielded the 2 T cell receptor beta chains listed below, sequenced in a study of T cell repertoires in ileal Crohn's disease. TCRdb keeps only in-frame clones here, not all; method: immunoSEQ multiplex PCR. The sample yields 7,000 or so clones, approximately 75% seen once. The sample was ileal tissue. The receptor source for this set is an adult with Crohn's disease.

The chain has TRBV19 and TRBJ1-5; D unresolved. CDR1 LNHDA and CDR2 SQIVND come from the germline V gene (reference sequence). The V gene lost 5 bases and the J gene lost 0 bases, with 20 bases spanning the gap. CDR3 size: 18 residues. DNA of the CDR3: TGTGCCAGTAGTGTGGACTATCCCCTTTCGAATAGCAATCAGCCCCAGCATTTT. It codes for CASSVDYPLSNSNQPQHF. Full variable domain (missing parts from reference TRBV19 and TRBJ1-5): DGGITQSPKYLFRKEGQNVTLSCEQNLNHDAMYWYRQDPGQGLRLIYYSQIVNDFQKGDIAEGYSVSREKKESFPLTVTSAQKNPTAFYLCASSVDYPLSNSNQPQHFGDGTRLSIL.

The genes are TRBV5-4 and TRBJ2-3; the match to TRBD2 covers 11 bases. The V gene end was trimmed by 10 bases and the J gene end by 4 bases; junction bases not matched to a gene: 8. From germline, CDR1 is SGHNT and CDR2 YYREEE (reference sequence). This CDR3 spans 14 amino acids. The DNA of the CDR3 is TGTGCCGGCCAACTAGCGGGGGTACCAGATACGCAGTATTTT. The encoded protein is CAGQLAGVPDTQYF.